The rows below give T cell receptor beta chains drawn from one sample of a study of cytomegalovirus exposure and HLA in healthy donors. Profiled with immunoSEQ multiplex PCR; TCRdb holds only in-frame clones, not every one. The sample records around 160,000 clones, 84% being singletons. The sample was PBMCs. The receptors were gathered from a man aged 25 to 40 in good health and CMV-seropositive. Both conserved end residues are part of each CDR3. Fields, in order: CDR3 DNA, CDR3 protein, V gene, D gene, clone size, J gene. The D gene is left open where the match is weak. Size is omitted from some rows. Given values are once, few, many or a class for expanded clones.

cdr3_nt: TGTGCCAGCAGCACCGACAGGGGGCTAGGAAACACCATATATTTT; cdr3_aa: CASSTDRGLGNTIYF; v_call: TRBV7-9; d_call: TRBD1; clone_size: -; j_call: TRBJ1-3
cdr3_nt: TGTGCCAGCAGTTCCCCCGGGGAGCCCCAGCATTTT; cdr3_aa: CASSSPGEPQHF; v_call: TRBV28; d_call: -; clone_size: -; j_call: TRBJ1-5
cdr3_nt: TGTGCCAGCAGCAAGGACAGGGGGGGAGATACGCAGTATTTT; cdr3_aa: CASSKDRGGDTQYF; v_call: TRBV25-1; d_call: TRBD1; clone_size: few; j_call: TRBJ2-3
cdr3_nt: TGTGCCAGCAAGGACAGGGGCCAGAATGAGCAGTTCTTC; cdr3_aa: CASKDRGQNEQFF; v_call: TRBV19; d_call: TRBD1; clone_size: -; j_call: TRBJ2-1
cdr3_nt: TGCGCCAGCAGCTTGGAGGCGGGGCTCCGAACTGAAGCTTTCTTT; cdr3_aa: CASSLEAGLRTEAFF; v_call: TRBV5-1; d_call: -; clone_size: -; j_call: TRBJ1-1
cdr3_nt: TGTGCCAGCTCAGCGTCCGGGACAGCCAATTCACCCCTCCACTTT; cdr3_aa: CASSASGTANSPLHF; v_call: TRBV18; d_call: TRBD1; clone_size: -; j_call: TRBJ1-6
cdr3_nt: TGTGCCAGCTCGCCCTACCCGGAAGAGACCCAGTACTTC; cdr3_aa: CASSPYPEETQYF; v_call: TRBV18; d_call: -; clone_size: -; j_call: TRBJ2-5
cdr3_nt: TGTGCCAGCAGTCTTGGACTAGCGGGAGAACTAGATACGCAGTATTTT; cdr3_aa: CASSLGLAGELDTQYF; v_call: TRBV28; d_call: TRBD2; clone_size: -; j_call: TRBJ2-3
cdr3_nt: TGTGCCAGCTCACCACCGAGTGGAAACACCATATATTTT; cdr3_aa: CASSPPSGNTIYF; v_call: TRBV18; d_call: -; clone_size: -; j_call: TRBJ1-3
cdr3_nt: TGTGCCTGGAGTACGGGACAGGGGGCTGAGACCCAGTACTTC; cdr3_aa: CAWSTGQGAETQYF; v_call: TRBV30; d_call: TRBD1; clone_size: -; j_call: TRBJ2-5
cdr3_nt: TGTGCCAGCCGACCTAGCGGGAGTAGCACAGATACGCAGTATTTT; cdr3_aa: CASRPSGSSTDTQYF; v_call: TRBV7-3; d_call: TRBD2; clone_size: once; j_call: TRBJ2-3
cdr3_nt: TGTGCCAGCAGCCCCACAGGGTCCCAGTATTCACCCCTCCACTTT; cdr3_aa: CASSPTGSQYSPLHF; v_call: TRBV2; d_call: -; clone_size: -; j_call: TRBJ1-6
cdr3_nt: TGTGCCAGCAGTGAAGGAAGCGGGCGCACAGATACGCAGTATTTT; cdr3_aa: CASSEGSGRTDTQYF; v_call: TRBV6-1; d_call: -; clone_size: -; j_call: TRBJ2-3
cdr3_nt: TGTGCCAGCAGTTCCCCTACAGGGAGCTCCTACAATGAGCAGTTCTTC; cdr3_aa: CASSSPTGSSYNEQFF; v_call: TRBV6-6; d_call: -; clone_size: -; j_call: TRBJ2-1
cdr3_nt: TGTGCCAGCAGTTACTCGAGTAAGGGGTCCCCTGAAGCTTTCTTT; cdr3_aa: CASSYSSKGSPEAFF; v_call: TRBV6-5; d_call: -; clone_size: -; j_call: TRBJ1-1
cdr3_nt: TGTGCCTGGAGCGCGGTCAGGGGAGCTGAAGCTTTCTTT; cdr3_aa: CAWSAVRGAEAFF; v_call: TRBV30; d_call: -; clone_size: -; j_call: TRBJ1-1
cdr3_nt: TGTGCCAGCAGCTCCCGGGACAACCTGTATGGCTACACCTTC; cdr3_aa: CASSSRDNLYGYTF; v_call: TRBV9; d_call: -; clone_size: -; j_call: TRBJ1-2
cdr3_nt: TGTGCCAGCAGGGCTAGCGGGGAATTCTACAACGAGCAGTACTTC; cdr3_aa: CASRASGEFYNEQYF; v_call: TRBV2; d_call: TRBD2; clone_size: once; j_call: TRBJ2-7
cdr3_nt: TGTGCCTGGAGCGAGACAGGGGGGAACTATGGCTACACCTTC; cdr3_aa: CAWSETGGNYGYTF; v_call: TRBV30; d_call: TRBD1; clone_size: -; j_call: TRBJ1-2
cdr3_nt: TGCAGCGTTGAACGTGCTAAGGGGGAAGAGCAGTTCTTC; cdr3_aa: CSVERAKGEEQFF; v_call: TRBV29-1; d_call: -; clone_size: -; j_call: TRBJ2-1
cdr3_nt: TGTGCCAGCAGTGACAGGGCAGAGACCTGGTCACCCCTCCACTTT; cdr3_aa: CASSDRAETWSPLHF; v_call: TRBV2; d_call: -; clone_size: -; j_call: TRBJ1-6
cdr3_nt: TGCAGCGTTGAAGATGGGCAGGTACGCGCTTTCTTT; cdr3_aa: CSVEDGQVRAFF; v_call: TRBV29-1; d_call: -; clone_size: -; j_call: TRBJ1-1
cdr3_nt: TGTGCCAGCAGTGAACAGGGAACAGATACGCAGTATTTT; cdr3_aa: CASSEQGTDTQYF; v_call: TRBV16; d_call: -; clone_size: -; j_call: TRBJ2-3
cdr3_nt: TGCGCCAGCAGCCAAGAAGCCCCACTAGCGGGGGGCGTAGAGACCCAGTACTTC; cdr3_aa: CASSQEAPLAGGVETQYF; v_call: TRBV4-3; d_call: TRBD2; clone_size: once; j_call: TRBJ2-5
cdr3_nt: TGTGCCAGCAGTTTATCGGCTAGCATCCCAGATACGCAGTATTTT; cdr3_aa: CASSLSASIPDTQYF; v_call: TRBV27; d_call: -; clone_size: -; j_call: TRBJ2-3
cdr3_nt: TGTGCCAGCAGCACCCCTCGGGGGAGGCATAACAATGAGCAGTTCTTC; cdr3_aa: CASSTPRGRHNNEQFF; v_call: TRBV11-2; d_call: -; clone_size: -; j_call: TRBJ2-1
cdr3_nt: TGTGCCAGCAGGCCTCCGGGACTAGAGTACAATGAGCAGTTCTTC; cdr3_aa: CASRPPGLEYNEQFF; v_call: TRBV11-2; d_call: TRBD2; clone_size: -; j_call: TRBJ2-1
cdr3_nt: TGTGCCAGCAGCTTACAGGGAAGTGAGCAGTTCTTC; cdr3_aa: CASSLQGSEQFF; v_call: TRBV9; d_call: -; clone_size: -; j_call: TRBJ2-1
cdr3_nt: TGCGCCAGCAGCTCTTTTCTTACTAGCGGGAGCCTCTCCTACAATGAGCAGTTCTTC; cdr3_aa: CASSSFLTSGSLSYNEQFF; v_call: TRBV5-1; d_call: TRBD2; clone_size: -; j_call: TRBJ2-1
cdr3_nt: TGTGCCAGCAGTTTATGGAGTAATCAGCCCCAGCATTTT; cdr3_aa: CASSLWSNQPQHF; v_call: TRBV27; d_call: -; clone_size: few; j_call: TRBJ1-5
cdr3_nt: TGTGCCAGCAGTGAGGGATACAGGGGTGATGGCTACACCTTC; cdr3_aa: CASSEGYRGDGYTF; v_call: TRBV6-1; d_call: TRBD1; clone_size: -; j_call: TRBJ1-2
cdr3_nt: TGTGCCAGCAGACCTCAGGGGGTCGGGAACACTGAAGCTTTCTTT; cdr3_aa: CASRPQGVGNTEAFF; v_call: TRBV6-6; d_call: TRBD1; clone_size: -; j_call: TRBJ1-1
cdr3_nt: TGTGCCAGCAGCGGACAGGAAAACGGGGAGCTGTTTTTT; cdr3_aa: CASSGQENGELFF; v_call: TRBV7-9; d_call: TRBD1; clone_size: -; j_call: TRBJ2-2